These 23 T cell receptor beta chains were all obtained from the same sample, sequenced in a study of blood T cell repertoires in COVID-19. Here immunoSEQ multiplex PCR was the method, and the copy in TCRdb shows in-frame clones only, minus some. Among 250,000 to 400,000 clones, more than 70% were seen once, and the ten largest hold 1.5% to 2%. The sample was peripheral blood. The receptors originated from a woman aged 25 to 45 with COVID-19, enrolled during active disease.

The chain is built from TRBV27 and TRBJ2-2; D is uncertain. V was clipped by 8 bases and J by 3 bases, with 13 bases between them. Germline V gene data show CDR1 as MNHEY and CDR2 as SMNVEV (reference sequence). This CDR3 spans 14 amino acids. CDR3 sequence (DNA): TGTGCCAGCCGGAGCCGTGGGTACACCGGGGAGCTGTTTTTT. Protein product: CASRSRGYTGELFF.

This clone showed up just a few times. CDR3 bases: TGTGCCAGCAGCCCAGGGATAGAATTGTTCTTC. Its protein product is CASSPGIELFF. The genes are TRBV4-2 and TRBJ2-1; TRBD1 might be the D (5 bases). The ends were cut back, 4 bases at V and 15 bases at J, with 13 bases in the middle. CDR1 LGHNA and CDR2 YNFKEQ come from the germline V gene. This CDR3 has 11 residues.

The chain combines TRBV11-2 with TRBJ2-7; perhaps TRBD2 as D (7 bases). This CDR3 contains 13 residues. Trimming shortened V by 3 bases and J by 3 bases, and 9 bases separated the two germline ends. Germline V gene sequence: CDR1 SGHAT, CDR2 FQNNGV. This CDR3 is CASSLGGGYEQYV. In DNA form, the CDR3 reads TGTGCCAGCAGCTTGGGAGGGGGCTACGAGCAGTACGTC.

V is TRBV4-2 and J is TRBJ1-2; D is perhaps TRBD1 (6 bases). CDR3 length: 14 amino acids. Trimming pared 5 bases from V and 8 bases from J, leaving 18 bases between. CDR1 is LGHNA and CDR2 is YNFKEQ in the germline V gene. This CDR3 is CASSVGVDSQGYTF. CDR3 DNA: TGTGCCAGCAGCGTCGGCGTGGACAGTCAAGGCTACACCTTC.

This clone was seen only once. V and J are TRBV27 and TRBJ1-5; perhaps TRBD1 as D (6 bases). CDR1 is MNHEY and CDR2 is SMNVEV in the germline V gene (reference sequence). This CDR3 comprises 13 residues. The ends were cut back, 6 bases at V and 1 base at J, with 7 bases in the middle. CDR3 coding DNA: TGTGCCAGCAGCACAGGGAGCAATCAGCCCCAGCATTTT. Its protein product is CASSTGSNQPQHF.

The J gene is TRBJ2-7, the V gene TRBV11-3; D possibly corresponds to TRBD1 (6 bases). CDR1 is SGHNT and CDR2 is YENEEA in the germline V gene. CDR3 length: 16 residues. The V and J ends lost 0 bases and 4 bases respectively, with 16 bases between them. CDR3 residues: CASSLDSDRQRYEQYF. For the CDR3, the DNA is TGTGCCAGCAGCTTAGATTCCGACAGGCAACGATACGAGCAGTACTTC.

The chain is built from TRBV6-5 and TRBJ2-7, with 9 positions matching TRBD1. V shed 8 bases and J 4 bases; nucleotides not matched to a gene: 12. CDR1 and CDR2 from the germline V gene are MNHEY and SVGAGI. CDR3 length: 15 residues. The CDR3 DNA reads as TGTGCCAGCCTCGTAATGGACAGGGGCATGTACGAGCAGTACTTC. The encoded protein is CASLVMDRGMYEQYF.

The chain joins TRBV3-1 (or the pseudogene TRBV3-2) to TRBJ2-1; 9 bases align to TRBD2. With 6 bases clipped from V and 2 bases from J, the junction kept 5 bases outside the gene matches. CDR1 is LGHDT, CDR2 YNNKEL, per germline (reference sequence). The length of the CDR3 is 15 residues. In DNA form, the CDR3 reads TGTGCCAGCAGAGCCCGACTAGCGGCCTACAATGAGCAGTTCTTC. Its translation is CASRARLAAYNEQFF.

The chain joins TRBV7-9 to TRBJ1-1, with D hard to call. The CDR3 totals 12 residues. Germline V gene sequence: CDR1 SEHNR, CDR2 FQNEAQ (reference sequence). V lost 3 bases and J lost 9, with 11 bases in between. CDR3 amino acids: CASSFSGSKAFF. In nucleotides, the CDR3 is TGTGCCAGCAGCTTCTCGGGTTCCAAAGCTTTCTTT.

The count of this clone is one. The chain employs TRBV18 and TRBJ1-5; 7 bases are shared with TRBD1. The V segment lost 6 bases and the J segment 3 bases; nucleotides outside the gene matches: 5. The CDR3 is made up of 14 amino acids. Germline V lookup: CDR1 KGHSH, CDR2 LQKENI. CDR3 sequence (DNA): TGTGCCAGCTCGCTGACAGGGCACAATCAGCCCCAGCATTTT. Amino acid sequence: CASSLTGHNQPQHF.

The rearrangement joins TRBV6-5 to TRBJ2-3, with D tentatively TRBD1 (5 bases). Germline lookup yields CDR1 MNHEY and CDR2 SVGAGI. The V and J ends lost 7 bases and 4 bases respectively, with 9 bases between them. The CDR3 extends over 12 amino acids. The CDR3 loop is CASNDRPDTQYF. The CDR3 coding sequence is TGTGCCAGCAACGACAGACCAGATACGCAGTATTTT.

The gene calls are TRBV2 and TRBJ1-2, with D unclear. The CDR3 has 13 amino acids. Trimming shortened V by 2 bases and J by 5 bases, and 9 bases separated the two germline ends. Germline V gene lookup returns CDR1 SNHLY and CDR2 FYNNEI. CDR3 DNA sequence: TGTGCCAGCAGTGAAAGGCGGCAGTATGGCTACACCTTC. Translated: CASSERRQYGYTF.

The rearrangement uses TRBV29-1 and TRBJ1-2; 7 nucleotides line up with TRBD1. The length of the CDR3 is 15 residues. The germline CDR1 and CDR2 sequences are SQVTM and ANQGSEA. The V and J ends lost 6 bases and 7 bases, in that order; junction bases with no gene match: 17. Here the CDR3 DNA reads TGCAGCGTCCCTACTCGAGACAGGGAGAGAGGTGGCTACACCTTC. Its protein is CSVPTRDRERGGYTF. The entire variable domain, with the rest obtained from reference TRBV29-1 and TRBJ1-2, is as follows: SAVISQKPSRDICQRGTSLTIQCQVDSQVTMMFWYRQQPGQSLTLIATANQGSEATYESGFVIDKFPISRPNLTFSTLTVSNMSPEDSSIYLCSVPTRDRERGGYTFGSGTRLTVV.

The chain joins TRBV24-1 to TRBJ1-1; D is perhaps TRBD1 (6 bases). The V and J ends lost 9 bases and 6 bases respectively, with 16 bases between them. Germline loops: CDR1 KGHDR, CDR2 SFDVKD. The CDR3 loop spans 13 amino acids. The CDR3 region is CATVGGARAEAFF. The CDR3 bases are TGTGCCACCGTAGGGGGGGCGCGGGCTGAAGCTTTCTTT.

The rearrangement uses TRBV9 and TRBJ1-2; TRBD1 agrees at 9 bases. The ends lost 3 bases at V and 8 bases at J; junction bases unmatched: 17. CDR1 and CDR2 (germline): SGDLS, YYNGEE. This CDR3 spans 17 amino acids. CDR3 protein: CASSEEASGTGTYGYTF. The CDR3 DNA reads as TGTGCCAGCAGCGAGGAGGCATCCGGGACAGGGACGTACGGCTACACCTTC. The full variable domain, completed using reference TRBV9 and TRBJ1-2, is DSGVTQTPKHLITATGQRVTLRCSPRSGDLSVYWYQQSLDQGLQFLIQYYNGEERAKGNILERFSAQQFPDLHSELNLSSLELGDSALYFCASSEEASGTGTYGYTFGSGTRLTVV.

A note on this clone: At the DNA level, this CDR3 is encoded by other sequences in the same sample as well. The chain carries TRBV5-1 and TRBJ1-1, with unresolved D. Germline CDR1 reads SGHRS; CDR2 reads YFSETQ. Trimming left V 4 bases short and J 1 base short, with 8 bases between. This CDR3 spans 13 amino acids. CDR3 DNA sequence: TGCGCCAGCAGCATACAGTCGAACACTGAAGCTTTCTTT. Its protein is CASSIQSNTEAFF.

The rearrangement joins TRBV5-4 to TRBJ1-1; D possibly corresponds to TRBD1 (5 bases). Per germline, CDR1 SGHNT and CDR2 YYREEE (reference sequence). CDR3 size: 13 residues. V was trimmed by 4 bases and J by 3 bases, leaving 10 bases between them. CDR3 sequence (DNA): TGTGCCAGCAGCCCCCAGGGTTACACTGAAGCTTTCTTT. Its translation: CASSPQGYTEAFF.

The chain couples TRBV20-1 to TRBJ1-1; possible D gene TRBD1, 6 bases. The germline CDR1 and CDR2 sequences are DFQATT and SNEGSKA (reference sequence). The V and J ends lost 3 bases and 4 bases respectively, with 18 bases between them. The CDR3 spans 15 residues. The CDR3 sequence: CSASASPGHSTEAFF. CDR3 DNA: TGCAGTGCTAGTGCTAGTCCGGGACACAGCACTGAAGCTTTCTTT.

The chain recombines TRBV18 with TRBJ2-5; no clear D. V was pared by 1 base and J by 2 bases, with 14 bases between. Germline V gene lookup returns CDR1 KGHSH and CDR2 LQKENI. This CDR3 has 16 amino acids. In nucleotides, the CDR3 is TGTGCCAGCTCACCACTGAAAGGCGGTGGGCAAGAGACCCAGTACTTC. It specifies CASSPLKGGGQETQYF. The whole variable domain, filled in from reference TRBV18 and TRBJ2-5, reads NAGVMQNPRHLVRRRGQEARLRCSPMKGHSHVYWYRQLPEEGLKFMVYLQKENIIDESGMPKERFSAEFPKEGPSILRIQQVVRGDSAAYFCASSPLKGGGQETQYFGPGTRLLVL.

The CDR3: CASEQDSNQPQHF. DNA for the CDR3: TGTGCCAGCGAGCAGGATAGCAATCAGCCCCAGCATTTT. The gene calls are TRBV2 and TRBJ1-5, with D unclear. This CDR3 has 13 amino acids. Germline V CDR1 and CDR2: SNHLY, FYNNEI. The V and J ends lost 8 bases and 0 bases respectively, with 8 bases between them.

V usage is TRBV18 and J usage is TRBJ2-1; 7 positions match TRBD2. Germline lookup yields CDR1 KGHSH and CDR2 LQKENI. The CDR3 totals 17 residues. With 1 base clipped from V and 7 bases from J, the junction kept 13 bases outside the gene matches. The CDR3 loop is CASSPRRGRGRGNEQFF. DNA for the CDR3: TGTGCCAGCTCACCACGAAGAGGGCGGGGGAGAGGGAATGAGCAGTTCTTC.

V usage is TRBV6-5 and J usage is TRBJ1-1; D remains unclear. The CDR3 sequence is 14 residues long. Deletions cut 2 bases from V and 0 bases from J, with 7 bases between. The germline gives CDR1 MNHEY, CDR2 SVGAGI. The CDR3 reads CASSYGQVNTEAFF. DNA of the CDR3: TGTGCCAGCAGTTACGGGCAGGTGAACACTGAAGCTTTCTTT.

CDR3 in amino acids: CANVRRNQPQHF. As DNA, the CDR3 is TGTGCCAACGTCAGGCGCAATCAGCCCCAGCATTTT. This rearrangement joins TRBV28 to TRBJ1-5; no definite D call. V lost 10 bases to trimming and J lost 2 bases, with 9 bases between them. Looked up from germline, CDR1 is MDHEN and CDR2 is SYDVKM. CDR3 size: 12 residues. Complete variable domain (other parts from reference TRBV28 and TRBJ1-5): DVKVTQSSRYLVKRTGEKVFLECVQDMDHENMFWYRQDPGLGLRLIYFSYDVKMKEKGDIPEGYSVSREKKERFSLILESASTNQTSMYLCANVRRNQPQHFGDGTRLSIL.